This paragraph covers one T cell receptor beta chain sequence. The target antigen is unknown. This sample was included in a study of shared clonotypes between healthy human individuals. Study-wide results and caveats: It was observed that 5% to 6% of naive CD4 clonotypes were shared across a handful of donors. Rarefaction curves obtained for sorted subsets showed sequencing incomplete despite large depth.

Execution of the assay was at deep level. Generated by immunoSEQ multiplex PCR, the TCRdb table keeps only in-frame clones and is missing some. The data contain more than 900,000 clones, approximately 80% of them singletons. V dropped 5 bases and J dropped 6 bases, with 7 bases sitting between them. Germline assignment: CDR1 ENHRY and CDR2 SYGVKD. The CDR3 has 12 amino acids. The receptor comes from a man in his late teens or twenties in good health. Some clones in this sample may be carry-over from other donors' samples. The specimen was memory CD4+ T cells from PBMCs. Stated subset: CD45RA-negative fraction. V and J are TRBV10-3 and TRBJ2-2, with no clear D. The CDR3 loop is CAISIPAGELFF. CDR3 in DNA: TGTGCCATCAGTATTCCGGCCGGGGAGCTGTTTTTT.